This T cell receptor (beta chain) was obtained from a study of blood T cell repertoires in COVID-19. Study as a whole: There were acute and convalescent COVID-19 samples, and they came from the United States, Italy and Spain.

In the authors' methods: Amplification of reference gene primers was used by the study to estimate nucleated cell counts. The method was immunoSEQ multiplex PCR; TCRdb's version includes in-frame clones alone and lacks a portion of them. That table furnishes V, J and clone size, whereas the DNA furnished D and trimming. In the table there are 150,000 to 200,000 clones, approximately 86% of which are singletons. The CDR3 extends over 15 amino acids. Germline assignment: CDR1 SGHRS and CDR2 YFSETQ. J was trimmed by 0 bases and V by 2 bases; bases with no gene match: 4. The chain links TRBV5-1 to TRBJ1-1; 7 bases fit TRBD1. Sequencing input: peripheral blood. The receptor was derived from a man between 70 and 80 years old with acute or convalescent COVID-19. In DNA, the CDR3 is TGCGCCAGCAGCTTCAGGGGGGCCATGAACACTGAAGCTTTCTTT. Translating it yields CASSFRGAMNTEAFF.